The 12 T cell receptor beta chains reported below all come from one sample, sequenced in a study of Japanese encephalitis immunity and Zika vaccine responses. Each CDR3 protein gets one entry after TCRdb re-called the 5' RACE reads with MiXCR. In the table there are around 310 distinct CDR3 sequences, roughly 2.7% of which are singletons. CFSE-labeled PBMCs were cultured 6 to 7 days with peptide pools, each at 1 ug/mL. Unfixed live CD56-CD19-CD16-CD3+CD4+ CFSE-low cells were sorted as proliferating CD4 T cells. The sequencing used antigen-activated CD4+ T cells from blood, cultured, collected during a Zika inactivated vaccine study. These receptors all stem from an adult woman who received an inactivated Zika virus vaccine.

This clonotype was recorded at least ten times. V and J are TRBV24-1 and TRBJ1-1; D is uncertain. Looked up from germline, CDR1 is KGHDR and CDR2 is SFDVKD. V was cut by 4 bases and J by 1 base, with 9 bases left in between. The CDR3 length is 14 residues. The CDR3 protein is CATSEGHKNTEAFF. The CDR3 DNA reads TGTGCCACCAGTGAGGGTCATAAGAACACTGAAGCTTTCTTT.

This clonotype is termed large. CDR3 protein: CASSLGANTEAFF. CDR3 coding DNA: TGTGCCAGCAGTTTAGGGGCGAACACTGAAGCTTTCTTT. The chain uses TRBV12-3 or TRBV12-4 and TRBJ1-1; D unresolved. The CDR3 is 13 residues long. Trimming took off 1 base at V and 1 base at J, with 4 bases between the two ends.

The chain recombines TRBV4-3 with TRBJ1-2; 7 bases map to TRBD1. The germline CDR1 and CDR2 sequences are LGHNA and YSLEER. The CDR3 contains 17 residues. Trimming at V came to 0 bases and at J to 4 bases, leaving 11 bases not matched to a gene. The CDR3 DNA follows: TGCGCCAGCAGCCAAGAGTCCTCGACAGGGTCGATCTATGGCTACACCTTC. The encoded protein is CASSQESSTGSIYGYTF.

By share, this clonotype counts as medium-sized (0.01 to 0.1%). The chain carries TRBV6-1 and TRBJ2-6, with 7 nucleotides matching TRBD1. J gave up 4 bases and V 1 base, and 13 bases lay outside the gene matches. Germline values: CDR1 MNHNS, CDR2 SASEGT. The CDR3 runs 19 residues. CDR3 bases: TGTGCCAGCAGTGAAGGGAAGAGGACAGGACGCCAAGGGGCCAACGTCCTGACTTTC. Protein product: CASSEGKRTGRQGANVLTF.

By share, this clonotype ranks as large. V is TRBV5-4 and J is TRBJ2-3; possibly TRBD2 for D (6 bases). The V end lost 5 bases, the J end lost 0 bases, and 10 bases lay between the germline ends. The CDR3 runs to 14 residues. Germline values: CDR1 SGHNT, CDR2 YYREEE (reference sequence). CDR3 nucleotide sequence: TGTGCCAGCAGTTGGGGGACTAGCACAGATACGCAGTATTTT. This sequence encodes CASSWGTSTDTQYF.

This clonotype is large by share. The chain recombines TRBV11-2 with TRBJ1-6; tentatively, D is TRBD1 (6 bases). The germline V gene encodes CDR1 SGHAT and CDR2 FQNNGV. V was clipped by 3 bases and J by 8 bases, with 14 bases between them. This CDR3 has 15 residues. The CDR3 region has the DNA TGTGCCAGCAGCTTGGAGGGGGGCCCTCATTCACCCCTCCACTTT. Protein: CASSLEGGPHSPLHF.

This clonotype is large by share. CDR3 amino acids: CASSFRGEHTDTQYF. The CDR3 DNA sequence: TGTGCCAGCAGCTTTCGCGGGGAGCACACAGATACGCAGTATTTT. The chain has TRBV7-3 and TRBJ2-3; D may be TRBD2 (6 bases). Per the germline V gene, CDR1 is SGHTA and CDR2 is FQGTGA. This CDR3 spans 15 amino acids. With 3 bases removed from V and 2 bases from J, the gap between germline ends came to 12 bases.

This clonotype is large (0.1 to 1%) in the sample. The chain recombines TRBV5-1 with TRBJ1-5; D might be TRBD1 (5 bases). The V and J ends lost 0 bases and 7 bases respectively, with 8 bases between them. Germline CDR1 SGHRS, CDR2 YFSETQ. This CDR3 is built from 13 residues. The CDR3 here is CASSLGDGQPQHF. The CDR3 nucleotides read TGCGCCAGCAGCTTGGGGGACGGGCAGCCCCAGCATTTT.

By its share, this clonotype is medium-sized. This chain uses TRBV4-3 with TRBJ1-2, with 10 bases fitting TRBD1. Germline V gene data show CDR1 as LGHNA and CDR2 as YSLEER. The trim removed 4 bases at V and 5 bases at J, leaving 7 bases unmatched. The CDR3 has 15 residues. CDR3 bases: TGCGCCAGCAGCCTCTCGGGACAGGGGAGTTATGGCTACACCTTC. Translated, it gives CASSLSGQGSYGYTF.

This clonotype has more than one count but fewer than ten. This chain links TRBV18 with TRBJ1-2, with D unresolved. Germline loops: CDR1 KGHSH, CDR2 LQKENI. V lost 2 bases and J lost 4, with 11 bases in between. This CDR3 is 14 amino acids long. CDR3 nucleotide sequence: TGTGCCAGCTCACCAGGGGTTTCTACCTATGGCTACACCTTC. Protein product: CASSPGVSTYGYTF.

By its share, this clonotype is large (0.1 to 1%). DNA of the CDR3: TGCGCCAGCGGCTTTCACGGTGGAAACACCATATATTTT. It yields the protein CASGFHGGNTIYF. J is TRBJ1-3 and V is TRBV4-3, with D hard to call. The CDR3 extends over 13 amino acids. Trimming shortened V by 8 bases and J by 3 bases, and 11 bases separated the two germline ends. CDR1 and CDR2 from the germline V gene are LGHNA and YSLEER.

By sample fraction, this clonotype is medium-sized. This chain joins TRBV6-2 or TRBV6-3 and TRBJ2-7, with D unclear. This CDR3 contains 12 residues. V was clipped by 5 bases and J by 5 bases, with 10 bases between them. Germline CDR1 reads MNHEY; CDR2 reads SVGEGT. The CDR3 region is CASSRHSHEQYF. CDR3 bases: TGTGCCAGCAGTCGACATTCGCACGAGCAGTACTTC.